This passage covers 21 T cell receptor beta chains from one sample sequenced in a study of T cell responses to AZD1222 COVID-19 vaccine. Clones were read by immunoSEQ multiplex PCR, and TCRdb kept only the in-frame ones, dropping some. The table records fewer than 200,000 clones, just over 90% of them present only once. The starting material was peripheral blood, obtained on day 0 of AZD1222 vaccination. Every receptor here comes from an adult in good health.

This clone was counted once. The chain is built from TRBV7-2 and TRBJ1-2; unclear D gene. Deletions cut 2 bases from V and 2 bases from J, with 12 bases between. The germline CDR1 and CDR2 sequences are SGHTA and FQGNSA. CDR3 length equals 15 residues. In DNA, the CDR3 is TGTGCCAGCAGCTTAAAAACAGCATTAAACTATGGCTACACCTTC. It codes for CASSLKTALNYGYTF.

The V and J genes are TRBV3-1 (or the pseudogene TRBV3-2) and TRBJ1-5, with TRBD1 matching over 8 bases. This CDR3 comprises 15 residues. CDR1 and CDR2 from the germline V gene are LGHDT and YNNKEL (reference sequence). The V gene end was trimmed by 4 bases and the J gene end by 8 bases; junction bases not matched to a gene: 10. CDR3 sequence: CASSPTPGGGEPQHF. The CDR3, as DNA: TGTGCCAGCAGCCCAACCCCAGGGGGCGGTGAGCCCCAGCATTTT.

The DNA for the CDR3 is TGTGCCAGCAGGGCCGCCCGAAAGAATGACTACACCTTC. As protein: CASRAARKNDYTF. The chain links TRBV12-3 or TRBV12-4 to TRBJ1-2; D not certain. The length of the CDR3 is 13 residues. V dropped 6 bases and J dropped 10 bases, with 18 bases sitting between them.

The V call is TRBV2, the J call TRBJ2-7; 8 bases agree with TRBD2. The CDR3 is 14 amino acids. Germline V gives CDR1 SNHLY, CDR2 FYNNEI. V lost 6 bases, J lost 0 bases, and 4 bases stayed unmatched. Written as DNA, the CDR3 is TGTGCCAGCAGGGCCACTAGCGGCTCCTACGAGCAGTACTTC. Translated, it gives CASRATSGSYEQYF.

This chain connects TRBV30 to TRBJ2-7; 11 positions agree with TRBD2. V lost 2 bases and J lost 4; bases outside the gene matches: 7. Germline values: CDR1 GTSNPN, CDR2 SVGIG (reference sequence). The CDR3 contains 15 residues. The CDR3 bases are TGTGCCTGGAGTAATAGCGGGAGGGCCAAGTACGAGCAGTACTTC. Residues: CAWSNSGRAKYEQYF.

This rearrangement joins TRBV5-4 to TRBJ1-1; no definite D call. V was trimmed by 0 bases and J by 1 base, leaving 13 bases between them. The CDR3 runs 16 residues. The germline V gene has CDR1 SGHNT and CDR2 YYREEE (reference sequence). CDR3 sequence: CASSLEQARGNTEAFF. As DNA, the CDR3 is TGTGCCAGCAGCTTGGAGCAGGCGCGAGGGAACACTGAAGCTTTCTTT. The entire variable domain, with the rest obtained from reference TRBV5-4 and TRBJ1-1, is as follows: ETGVTQSPTHLIKTRGQQVTLRCSSQSGHNTVSWYQQALGQGPQFIFQYYREEENGRGNFPPRFSGLQFPNYSSELNVNALELDDSALYLCASSLEQARGNTEAFFGQGTRLTVV.

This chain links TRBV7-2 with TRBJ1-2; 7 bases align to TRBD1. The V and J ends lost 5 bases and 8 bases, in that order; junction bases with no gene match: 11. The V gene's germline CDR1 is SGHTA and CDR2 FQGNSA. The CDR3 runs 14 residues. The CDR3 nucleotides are TGTGCCAGCAGCATAAGACAGGGTCAAGGCGGCTACACCTTC. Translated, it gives CASSIRQGQGGYTF.

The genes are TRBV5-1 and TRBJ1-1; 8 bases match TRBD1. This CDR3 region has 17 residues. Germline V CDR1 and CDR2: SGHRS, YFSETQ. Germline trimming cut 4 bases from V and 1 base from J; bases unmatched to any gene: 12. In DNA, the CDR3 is TGCGCCAGCAGCCTCCTAGGACAGGGTCTAGGGAACACTGAAGCTTTCTTT. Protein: CASSLLGQGLGNTEAFF. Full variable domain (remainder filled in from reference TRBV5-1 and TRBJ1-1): KAGVTQTPRYLIKTRGQQVTLSCSPISGHRSVSWYQQTPGQGLQFLFEYFSETQRNKGNFPGRFSGRQFSNSRSEMNVSTLELGDSALYLCASSLLGQGLGNTEAFFGQGTRLTVV.

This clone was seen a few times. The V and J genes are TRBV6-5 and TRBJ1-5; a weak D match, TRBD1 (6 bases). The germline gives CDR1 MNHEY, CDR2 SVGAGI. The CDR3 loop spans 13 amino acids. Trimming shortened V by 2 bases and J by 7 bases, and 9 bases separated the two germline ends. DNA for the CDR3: TGTGCCAGCAGTTACGACAGGCGGCAGCCCCAGCATTTT. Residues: CASSYDRRQPQHF.

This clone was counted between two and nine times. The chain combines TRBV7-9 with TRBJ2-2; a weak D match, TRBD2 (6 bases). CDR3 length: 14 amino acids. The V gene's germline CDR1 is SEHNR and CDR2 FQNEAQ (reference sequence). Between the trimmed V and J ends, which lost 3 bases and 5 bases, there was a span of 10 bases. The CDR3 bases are TGTGCCAGCAGCTTGCAAGGGAGGACCGGGGAGCTGTTTTTT. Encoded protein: CASSLQGRTGELFF.

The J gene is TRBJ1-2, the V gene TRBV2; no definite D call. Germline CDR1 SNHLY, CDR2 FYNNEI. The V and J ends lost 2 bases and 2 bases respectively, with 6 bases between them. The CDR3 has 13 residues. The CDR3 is CASSEWANYGYTF. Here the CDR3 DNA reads TGTGCCAGCAGTGAATGGGCAAACTATGGCTACACCTTC.

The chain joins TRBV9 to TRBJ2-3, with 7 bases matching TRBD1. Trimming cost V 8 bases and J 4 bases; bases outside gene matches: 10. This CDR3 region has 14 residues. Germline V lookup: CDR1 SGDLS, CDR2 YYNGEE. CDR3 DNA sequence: TGTGCCAGTGGGCAGGGGGTAATCGCAGATACGCAGTATTTT. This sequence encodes CASGQGVIADTQYF.

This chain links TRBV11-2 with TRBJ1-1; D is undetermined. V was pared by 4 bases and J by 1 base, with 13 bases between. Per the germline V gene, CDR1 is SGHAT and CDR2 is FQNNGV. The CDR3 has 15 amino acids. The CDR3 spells CASSSYVVRNTEAFF. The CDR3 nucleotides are TGTGCCAGCAGCTCCTACGTGGTGAGGAACACTGAAGCTTTCTTT. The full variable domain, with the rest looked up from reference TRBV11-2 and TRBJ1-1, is EAGVAQSPRYKIIEKRQSVAFWCNPISGHATLYWYQQILGQGPKLLIQFQNNGVVDDSQLPKDRFSAERLKGVDSTLKIQPAKLEDSAVYLCASSSYVVRNTEAFFGQGTRLTVV.

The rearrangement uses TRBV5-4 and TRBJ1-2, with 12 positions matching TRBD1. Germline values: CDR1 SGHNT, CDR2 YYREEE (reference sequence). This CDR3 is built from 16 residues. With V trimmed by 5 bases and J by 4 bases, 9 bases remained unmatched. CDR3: CASRSGTGGDGYGYTF. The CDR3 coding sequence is TGTGCCAGCAGGTCCGGGACAGGGGGCGACGGCTATGGCTACACCTTC.

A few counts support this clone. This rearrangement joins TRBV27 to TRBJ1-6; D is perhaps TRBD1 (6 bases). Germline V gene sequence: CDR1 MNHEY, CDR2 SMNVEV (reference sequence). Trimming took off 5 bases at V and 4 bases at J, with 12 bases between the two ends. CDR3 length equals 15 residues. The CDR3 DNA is TGTGCCAGCAGTAATTATCAGGGGTATAATTCACCCCTCCACTTT. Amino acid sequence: CASSNYQGYNSPLHF.

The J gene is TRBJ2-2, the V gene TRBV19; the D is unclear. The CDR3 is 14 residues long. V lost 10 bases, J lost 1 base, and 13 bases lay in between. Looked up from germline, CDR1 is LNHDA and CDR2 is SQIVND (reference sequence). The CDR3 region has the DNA TGTGCCACCTCCTCCCAGGTGAACACCGGGGAGCTGTTTTTT. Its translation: CATSSQVNTGELFF.

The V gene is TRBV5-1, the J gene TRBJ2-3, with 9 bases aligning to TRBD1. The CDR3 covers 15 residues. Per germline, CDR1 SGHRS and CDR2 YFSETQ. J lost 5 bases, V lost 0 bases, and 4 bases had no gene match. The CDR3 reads CASSLALDRGDTQYF. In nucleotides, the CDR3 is TGCGCCAGCAGCTTGGCCCTGGACAGGGGAGATACGCAGTATTTT. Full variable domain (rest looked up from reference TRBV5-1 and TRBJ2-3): KAGVTQTPRYLIKTRGQQVTLSCSPISGHRSVSWYQQTPGQGLQFLFEYFSETQRNKGNFPGRFSGRQFSNSRSEMNVSTLELGDSALYLCASSLALDRGDTQYFGPGTRLTVL.

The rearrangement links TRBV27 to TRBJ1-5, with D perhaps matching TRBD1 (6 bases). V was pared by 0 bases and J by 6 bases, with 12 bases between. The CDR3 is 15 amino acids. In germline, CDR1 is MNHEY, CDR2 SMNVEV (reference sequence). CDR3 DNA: TGTGCCAGCAGTTTATCGGGGGGGGGCGGTCAGCCCCAGCATTTT. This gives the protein CASSLSGGGGQPQHF.

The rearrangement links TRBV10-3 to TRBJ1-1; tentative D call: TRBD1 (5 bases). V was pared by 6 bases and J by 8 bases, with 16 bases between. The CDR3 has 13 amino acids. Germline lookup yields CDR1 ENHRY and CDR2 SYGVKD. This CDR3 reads CAISSVLGTEAFF. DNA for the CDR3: TGTGCCATCAGCTCAGTACTGGGGACGGAAGCTTTCTTT.

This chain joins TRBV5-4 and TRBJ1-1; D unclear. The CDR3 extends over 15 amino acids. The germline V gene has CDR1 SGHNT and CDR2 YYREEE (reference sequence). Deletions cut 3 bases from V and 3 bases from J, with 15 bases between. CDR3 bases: TGTGCCAGCAGCTACTGGGGAGGGAGGTACACTGAAGCTTTCTTT. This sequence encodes CASSYWGGRYTEAFF.

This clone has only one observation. The CDR3, as DNA: TGTGCCAGCAGCTTGCGGGAGTATGGCGAGCAGTACTTC. This encodes CASSLREYGEQYF. The rearrangement links TRBV7-9 to TRBJ2-7; 7 bases agree with TRBD2. Unmatched junction bases numbered 5, after V lost 3 bases and J lost 6 bases. Germline V lookup: CDR1 SEHNR, CDR2 FQNEAQ (reference sequence). This CDR3 is 13 amino acids long.